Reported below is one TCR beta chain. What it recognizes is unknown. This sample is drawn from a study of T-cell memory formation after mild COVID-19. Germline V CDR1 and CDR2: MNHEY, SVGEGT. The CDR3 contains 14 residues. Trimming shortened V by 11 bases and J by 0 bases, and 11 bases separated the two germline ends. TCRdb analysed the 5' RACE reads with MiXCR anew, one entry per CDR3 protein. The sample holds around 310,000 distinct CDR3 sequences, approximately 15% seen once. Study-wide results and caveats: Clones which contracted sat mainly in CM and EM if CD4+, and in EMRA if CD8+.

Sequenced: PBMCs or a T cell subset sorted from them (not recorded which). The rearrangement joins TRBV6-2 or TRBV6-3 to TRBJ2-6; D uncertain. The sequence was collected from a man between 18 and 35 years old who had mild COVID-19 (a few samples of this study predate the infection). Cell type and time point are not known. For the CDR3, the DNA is TGTGCCCTCGCGGCGTACTCTGGGGCCAACGTCCTGACTTTC. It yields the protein CALAAYSGANVLTF.